This TCR beta chain was sequenced in a study of response to subunit inactivated influenza vaccine. This CDR3 comprises 14 residues. In germline, CDR1 is SEHNR, CDR2 FQNEAQ (reference sequence). Trimming cost V 3 bases and J 6 bases; bases outside gene matches: 4. This clonotype has ten or more counts. Its antigen remains unknown. TCRdb reprocessed the RT-PCR reads via MiXCR and lists one record per CDR3 protein. The sample contains about 650,000 distinct CDR3 sequences, roughly 15% of which appear only once. Overall study results and limits: The authors suggested that every seasonal influenza vaccination recruits few new T cells.

This TCR came from a man between 50 and 59 years old who received an inactivated influenza vaccine. The specimen comprised PBMCs from blood, sampled 14 to 15 days before vaccination. The J gene is TRBJ2-3, the V gene TRBV7-9; 9 nucleotides line up with TRBD1. The CDR3 coding sequence is TGTGCCAGCAGCTTGACAGGGGGAGCTGATACGCAGTATTTT. It specifies CASSLTGGADTQYF. The whole variable domain, remainder taken from reference TRBV7-9 and TRBJ2-3, is DTGVSQNPRHKITKRGQNVTFRCDPISEHNRLYWYRQTLGQGPEFLTYFQNEAQLEKSRLLSDRFSAERPKGSFSTLEIQRTEQGDSAMYLCASSLTGGADTQYFGPGTRLTVL.